The sample holds a few counts of the clone carrying this T cell receptor (beta chain). Its antigen is undetermined. The CDR3 covers 13 residues. Per the germline V gene, CDR1 is LNHNV and CDR2 is YYDKDF (reference sequence). With 1 base removed from V and 3 bases from J, the gap between germline ends came to 6 bases. The source of the sample is a study of CD8 T cells in ankylosing spondylitis. Notes on the study in general: Disease-linked clones displayed a CD8+ phenotype and appeared relatively rarely in peripheral blood.

TCRdb reprocessed the 5' RACE reads via MiXCR and lists one record per CDR3 protein. Among 250,000 to 300,000 distinct CDR3 sequences, about 20% were seen once, and the ten largest hold around 33%. The specimen sequenced was blood, either unsorted or a sorted T cell fraction (not recorded which). The receptor comes from a male donor with ankylosing spondylitis or in good health (not recorded which). V is TRBV15 and J is TRBJ1-1, with D perhaps TRBD1 (5 bases). DNA for the CDR3: TGTGCCACCAGCAGAGGCAGGGACACTGAAGCTTTCTTT. Translating it yields CATSRGRDTEAFF.